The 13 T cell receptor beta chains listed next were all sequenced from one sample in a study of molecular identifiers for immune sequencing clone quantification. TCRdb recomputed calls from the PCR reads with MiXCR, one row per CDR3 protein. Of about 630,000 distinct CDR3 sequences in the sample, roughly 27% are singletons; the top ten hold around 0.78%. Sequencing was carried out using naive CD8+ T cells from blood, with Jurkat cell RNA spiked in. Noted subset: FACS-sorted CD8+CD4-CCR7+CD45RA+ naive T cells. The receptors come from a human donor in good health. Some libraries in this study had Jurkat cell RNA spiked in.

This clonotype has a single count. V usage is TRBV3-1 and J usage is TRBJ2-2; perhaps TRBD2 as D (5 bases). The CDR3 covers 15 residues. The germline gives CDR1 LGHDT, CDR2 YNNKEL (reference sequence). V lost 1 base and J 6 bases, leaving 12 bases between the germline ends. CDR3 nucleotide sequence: TGTGCCAGCAGCCAAGTCGTAGGGAGACCCGGGGAGCTGTTTTTT. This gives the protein CASSQVVGRPGELFF.

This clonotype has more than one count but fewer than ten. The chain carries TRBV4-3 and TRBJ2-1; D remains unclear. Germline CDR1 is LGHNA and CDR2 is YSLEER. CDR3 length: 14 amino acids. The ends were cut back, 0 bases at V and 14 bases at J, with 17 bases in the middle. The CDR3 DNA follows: TGCGCCAGCAGCCAAGATGGAAGGTCGTCAACGGAGTTCTTC. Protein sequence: CASSQDGRSSTEFF.

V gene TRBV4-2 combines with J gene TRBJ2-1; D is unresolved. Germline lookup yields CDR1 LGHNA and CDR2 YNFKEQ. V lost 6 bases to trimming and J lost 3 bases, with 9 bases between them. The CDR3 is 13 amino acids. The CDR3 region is CASSTLYYNEQFF. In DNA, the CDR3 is TGTGCCAGCAGTACCCTATACTACAATGAGCAGTTCTTC.

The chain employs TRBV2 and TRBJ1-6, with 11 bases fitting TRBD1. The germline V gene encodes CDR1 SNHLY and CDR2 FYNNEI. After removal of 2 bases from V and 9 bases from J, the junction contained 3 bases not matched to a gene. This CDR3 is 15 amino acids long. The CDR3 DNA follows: TGTGCCAGCAGTGAATATGGGACAGGGGGTTCACCCCTCCACTTT. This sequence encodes CASSEYGTGGSPLHF.

The DNA of the CDR3 is TGTGCCAGCAGCCCGGACGAAACCTACAATGAGCAGTTCTTC. Protein product: CASSPDETYNEQFF. The V call is TRBV12-3 or TRBV12-4, the J call TRBJ2-1; D uncertain. The CDR3 consists of 14 residues. Trimming took 6 bases from V and 2 from J, leaving 11 bases between them.

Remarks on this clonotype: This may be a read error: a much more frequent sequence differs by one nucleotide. CDR3 in amino acids: CAGSSISPVADTQYF. In DNA form, the CDR3 reads TGTGCCGGCAGTTCGATTAGCCCAGTGGCAGATACGCAGTATTTT. The chain joins TRBV6-5 to TRBJ2-3; D is unresolved. The CDR3 has 15 amino acids. Germline V lookup: CDR1 MNHEY, CDR2 SVGAGI.

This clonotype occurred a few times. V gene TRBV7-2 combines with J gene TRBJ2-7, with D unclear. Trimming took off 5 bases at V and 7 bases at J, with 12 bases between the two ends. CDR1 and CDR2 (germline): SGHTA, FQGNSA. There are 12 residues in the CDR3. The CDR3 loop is CASSPDYLEQYF. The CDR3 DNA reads TGTGCCAGCAGCCCTGATTATCTGGAGCAGTACTTC.

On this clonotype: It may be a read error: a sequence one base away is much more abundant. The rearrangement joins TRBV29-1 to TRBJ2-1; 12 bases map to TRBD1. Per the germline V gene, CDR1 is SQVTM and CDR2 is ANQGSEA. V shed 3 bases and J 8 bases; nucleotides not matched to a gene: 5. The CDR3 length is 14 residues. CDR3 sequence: CSVEGTGGNDEQFF. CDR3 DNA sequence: TGCAGCGTTGAGGGGACAGGGGGCAACGATGAGCAGTTCTTC.

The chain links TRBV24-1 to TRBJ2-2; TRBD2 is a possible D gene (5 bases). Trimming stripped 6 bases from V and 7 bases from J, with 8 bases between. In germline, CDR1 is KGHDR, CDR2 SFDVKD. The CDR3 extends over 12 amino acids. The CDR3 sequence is CATSLGSGELFF. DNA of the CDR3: TGTGCCACCAGTTTGGGGAGCGGGGAGCTGTTTTTT.

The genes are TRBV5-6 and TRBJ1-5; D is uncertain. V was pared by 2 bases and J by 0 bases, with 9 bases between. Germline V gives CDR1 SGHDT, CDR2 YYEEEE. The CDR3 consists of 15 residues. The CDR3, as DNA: TGTGCCAGCAGCTTTATGGGAAATAGCAATCAGCCCCAGCATTTT. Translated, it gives CASSFMGNSNQPQHF.

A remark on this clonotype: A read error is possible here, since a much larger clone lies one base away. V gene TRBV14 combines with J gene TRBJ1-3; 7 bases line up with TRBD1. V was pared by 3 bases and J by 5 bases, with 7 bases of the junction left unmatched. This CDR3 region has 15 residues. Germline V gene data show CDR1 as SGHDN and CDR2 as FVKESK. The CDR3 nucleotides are TGTGCCAGCAGCCACCAAAAGACAGGGCGAAACACCATATATTTT. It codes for CASSHQKTGRNTIYF. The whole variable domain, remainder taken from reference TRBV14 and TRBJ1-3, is EAGVTQFPSHSVIEKGQTVTLRCDPISGHDNLYWYRRVMGKEIKFLLHFVKESKQDESGMPNNRFLAERTGGTYSTLKVQPAELEDSGVYFCASSHQKTGRNTIYFGEGSWLTVV.

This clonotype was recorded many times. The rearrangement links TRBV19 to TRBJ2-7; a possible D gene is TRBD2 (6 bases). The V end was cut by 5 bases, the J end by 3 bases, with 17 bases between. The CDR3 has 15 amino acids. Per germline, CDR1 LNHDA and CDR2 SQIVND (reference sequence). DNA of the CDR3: TGTGCCAGTAGTGCCGGTGGAGCGGGCATCTACGAGCAGTACTTC. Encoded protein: CASSAGGAGIYEQYF.

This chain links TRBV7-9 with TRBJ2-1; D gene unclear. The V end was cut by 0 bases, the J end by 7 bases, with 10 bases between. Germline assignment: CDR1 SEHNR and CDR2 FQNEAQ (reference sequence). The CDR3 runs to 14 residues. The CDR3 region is CASSLAGWGNEQFF. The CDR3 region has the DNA TGTGCCAGCAGCTTAGCGGGGTGGGGAAATGAGCAGTTCTTC.